The 20 T cell receptor beta chains reported below all come from one sample, sequenced in a study of T cell responses to AZD1222 COVID-19 vaccine. Produced via immunoSEQ multiplex PCR; TCRdb's table is partial and in-frame only. There are about 190,000 clones in the sample; 85% to 90% occur only once, and 2.7% lies in the top ten. This sample comprised peripheral blood, obtained on day 0 of MenACWY control vaccination. These receptors originate from an adult in good health.

The gene calls are TRBV5-6 and TRBJ2-7; D is undetermined. This CDR3 has 11 amino acids. The ends were cut back, 3 bases at V and 4 bases at J, with 5 bases in the middle. Germline assignment: CDR1 SGHDT and CDR2 YYEEEE. The CDR3 here is CASSSAYEQYF. The CDR3 coding sequence is TGTGCCAGCAGCTCAGCGTACGAGCAGTACTTC.

The V gene is TRBV6-2 or TRBV6-3, the J gene TRBJ2-5, with TRBD1 matching 8 bases. This CDR3 comprises 17 residues. CDR1 MNHEY and CDR2 SVGEGT come from the germline V gene. The V gene end was trimmed by 2 bases and the J gene end by 4 bases; junction bases not matched to a gene: 12. CDR3 sequence: CASSYADRDRVRETQYF. DNA for the CDR3: TGTGCCAGCAGTTACGCGGACAGGGATCGGGTTAGAGAGACCCAGTACTTC.

Comments on this clone: The sample has other DNA sequences that encode this CDR3 too. The V and J genes are TRBV11-2 and TRBJ2-1; TRBD2 agrees at 9 bases. The germline V gene has CDR1 SGHAT and CDR2 FQNNGV. V shed 1 base and J 5 bases; nucleotides not matched to a gene: 6. This CDR3 has 16 amino acids. CDR3 nucleotides: TGTGCCAGCAGCTTAGTGGTCCTAGCGGGGAACAATGAGCAGTTCTTC. Residues: CASSLVVLAGNNEQFF.

Note on this clone: At one boundary the junction diverges from the germline segment, which might be a read error. This chain connects TRBV20-1 to TRBJ1-2; 7 bases align to TRBD1. From germline, CDR1 is DFQATT and CDR2 SNEGSKA (reference sequence). The CDR3 extends over 11 amino acids. Written as DNA, the CDR3 is TGCAGTGCTAATCCGGGACAGCAAAAGTCCTTC. As protein: CSANPGQQKSF.

The chain couples TRBV3-1 (or the pseudogene TRBV3-2) to TRBJ1-4; 7 positions agree with TRBD1. The trim removed 3 bases at V and 7 bases at J, leaving 2 bases unmatched. This CDR3 is 13 amino acids long. CDR1 and CDR2 from the germline V gene are LGHDT and YNNKEL (reference sequence). CDR3 sequence (DNA): TGTGCCAGCAGCCACCGGGACAGTGAAAAACTGTTTTTT. It is translated as CASSHRDSEKLFF.

The table lists this clone with a few counts. Other nucleotide sequences in the sample specify the same CDR3. The chain employs TRBV5-4 and TRBJ2-2; D is unclear. The CDR3 is made up of 15 amino acids. Germline V gene lookup returns CDR1 SGHNT and CDR2 YYREEE (reference sequence). V dropped 0 bases and J dropped 4 bases, with 10 bases sitting between them. The CDR3 sequence is CASSLAGRATGELFF. Here the CDR3 DNA reads TGTGCCAGCAGCTTGGCGGGTAGGGCCACCGGGGAGCTGTTTTTT. Complete variable domain (other parts from reference TRBV5-4 and TRBJ2-2): ETGVTQSPTHLIKTRGQQVTLRCSSQSGHNTVSWYQQALGQGPQFIFQYYREEENGRGNFPPRFSGLQFPNYSSELNVNALELDDSALYLCASSLAGRATGELFFGEGSRLTVL.

The chain couples TRBV9 to TRBJ2-7; 10 bases line up with TRBD2. With 7 bases clipped from V and 7 bases from J, the junction kept 17 bases outside the gene matches. This CDR3 spans 16 amino acids. Germline V gene sequence: CDR1 SGDLS, CDR2 YYNGEE. CDR3 nucleotides: TGTGCCAGCCAGACTAGCGGGTTTCTTCGGGGCCGGGAGCAGTACTTC. Residues: CASQTSGFLRGREQYF.

The chain is built from TRBV6-1 and TRBJ1-2; D ambiguous. The CDR3 runs to 11 residues. Germline assignment: CDR1 MNHNS and CDR2 SASEGT. The V and J ends lost 7 bases and 2 bases respectively, with 5 bases between them. CDR3 amino acids: CASNGNYGYTF. The CDR3 coding sequence is TGTGCCAGCAACGGAAACTATGGCTACACCTTC.

The genes are TRBV25-1 and TRBJ1-2; D is possibly TRBD1 (6 bases). CDR3 size: 13 residues. The V end was cut by 6 bases, the J end by 6 bases, with 14 bases between. Germline V CDR1 and CDR2: MGHDK, SYGVNS. CDR3 DNA sequence: TGTGCCAGCAGGGACAGTCAGATTCATGGCTACACCTTC. Amino acid sequence: CASRDSQIHGYTF.

The rearrangement joins TRBV3-1 (or the pseudogene TRBV3-2) to TRBJ1-1; D is unresolved. V was clipped by 3 bases and J by 7 bases, with 21 bases between them. The germline V gene has CDR1 LGHDT and CDR2 YNNKEL (reference sequence). CDR3 size: 16 residues. The CDR3 loop reads CASSQFSGLAPVEAFF. CDR3 sequence (DNA): TGTGCCAGCAGCCAGTTCTCCGGGTTAGCGCCGGTTGAAGCTTTCTTT.

The CDR3 DNA is TGTGCCAGCAGCCTATCCGGGGGAAAGAACGAGCAGTACTTC. Its protein is CASSLSGGKNEQYF. V is TRBV7-8 and J is TRBJ2-7, with D perhaps matching TRBD2 (6 bases). Per germline, CDR1 SGHVS and CDR2 FQNEAQ. V gave up 5 bases and J gave up 5 bases, with 16 bases separating them. This CDR3 has 14 amino acids.

V and J are TRBV29-1 and TRBJ2-7; D not certain. V dropped 1 base and J dropped 3 bases, with 22 bases sitting between them. CDR1 is SQVTM and CDR2 is ANQGSEA in the germline V gene. The CDR3 runs to 17 residues. The CDR3 nucleotides read TGCAGCGTTGAAGTCCGCCGGGTCTCGGGTTTGGACTACGAGCAGTACTTC. Translating it yields CSVEVRRVSGLDYEQYF.

The chain carries TRBV2 and TRBJ2-2; weak D call: TRBD2 (5 bases). Germline values: CDR1 SNHLY, CDR2 FYNNEI. Trimming stripped 8 bases from V and 0 bases from J, with 16 bases between. The CDR3 contains 16 residues. The CDR3 reads CASFPLAVANTGELFF. CDR3 DNA: TGTGCCAGCTTTCCTCTAGCAGTTGCGAACACCGGGGAGCTGTTTTTT.

Remarks on this clone: Other DNA sequences within the sample encode an identical CDR3. V is TRBV5-1 and J is TRBJ1-1; D not certain. Between the trimmed V and J ends, which lost 0 bases and 1 base, there was a span of 4 bases. Germline lookup yields CDR1 SGHRS and CDR2 YFSETQ. The CDR3 has 13 residues. CDR3 coding DNA: TGCGCCAGCAGCTTGGCGGAGAACACTGAAGCTTTCTTT. It encodes CASSLAENTEAFF.

This clone showed up just once. CDR3 sequence reads: CASSRTWDTEAFF. The CDR3 nucleotides are TGTGCCAGCTCTCGTACTTGGGACACTGAAGCTTTCTTT. The chain recombines TRBV18 with TRBJ1-1; D gene uncertain. Germline CDR1 is KGHSH and CDR2 is LQKENI. The CDR3 consists of 13 residues. The germline V and J ends were trimmed by 6 bases and 3 bases, with 11 bases remaining between them.

The rearrangement links TRBV5-4 to TRBJ1-2, with TRBD1 matching over 7 bases. Germline CDR1 SGHNT, CDR2 YYREEE (reference sequence). Unmatched junction bases numbered 10, after V lost 7 bases and J lost 7 bases. CDR3 length: 13 amino acids. CDR3 coding DNA: TGTGCCAGCCAGCCAACTCAGGGGGGTGGCTACACCTTC. It codes for CASQPTQGGGYTF.

The chain carries TRBV5-1 and TRBJ2-7; unclear D gene. The germline CDR1 and CDR2 sequences are SGHRS and YFSETQ. V lost 0 bases, J lost 3 bases, and 7 bases lay in between. The CDR3 has 13 residues. CDR3 coding DNA: TGCGCCAGCAGCTTGGAACACTTCTACGAGCAGTACTTC. Amino acid sequence: CASSLEHFYEQYF.

V is TRBV7-9 and J is TRBJ1-3; D call uncertain. Germline lookup yields CDR1 SEHNR and CDR2 FQNEAQ (reference sequence). Trimming cost V 3 bases and J 4 bases, with 7 bases left between them. The CDR3 runs to 13 residues. The CDR3 here is CASSFIVGNTIYF. As DNA, the CDR3 is TGTGCCAGCAGCTTCATAGTGGGAAACACCATATATTTT.

The chain uses TRBV21-1 and TRBJ1-5; TRBD1 is taken as the D call from the table, unchecked against the DNA. TRBV21-1 is labeled a pseudogene. The CDR3 consists of 15 residues. The CDR3 is CASSGTGGHNQPQHF. CDR3 nucleotides: TGTGCCAGCAGCGGGACAGGGGGACACAATCAGCCCCAGCATTTT.

This chain connects TRBV6-6 to TRBJ2-7; a possible D gene is TRBD2 (6 bases). Between the trimmed V and J ends, which lost 7 bases and 5 bases, there was a span of 12 bases. From germline, CDR1 is MNHNY and CDR2 SVGAGI (reference sequence). This CDR3 has 12 amino acids. The CDR3 region has the DNA TGTGCCAGCACCCGGGAGTCTAACGAGCAGTACTTC. This encodes CASTRESNEQYF.